This passage covers 32 T cell receptor beta chains from one sample sequenced in a study of blood T cell repertoires in COVID-19. Generated by immunoSEQ multiplex PCR, the TCRdb table keeps only in-frame clones and is missing some. In the table there are 90,000 to 120,000 clones, around nine tenths of which are singletons. The sequenced sample was peripheral blood. The receptors stem from a human donor in a cohort sampled during active COVID-19.

J is TRBJ2-5 and V is TRBV14; D ambiguous. Germline values: CDR1 SGHDN, CDR2 FVKESK. CDR3 length equals 15 residues. V was clipped by 0 bases and J by 7 bases, with 15 bases between them. CDR3 DNA: TGTGCCAGCAGCCAAGATTATGTCCCAGCAGGGACCCAGTACTTC. This gives the protein CASSQDYVPAGTQYF.

The J gene is TRBJ1-5, the V gene TRBV5-8, with TRBD1 as a possible D gene (6 bases). The CDR3 is 14 amino acids. Germline V gene data show CDR1 as SGHTS and CDR2 as YDEGEE. Trimming left V 1 base short and J 6 bases short, with 11 bases between. The CDR3 DNA reads as TGTGCCAGCAGCTTGCTTGGGACAAGTCAGCCCCAGCATTTT. It codes for CASSLLGTSQPQHF.

The J gene is TRBJ1-1, the V gene TRBV7-9, with no clear D. The CDR3 runs to 14 residues. Trimming cost V 4 bases and J 4 bases, with 13 bases left between them. The germline V gene has CDR1 SEHNR and CDR2 FQNEAQ (reference sequence). CDR3 in amino acids: CASSSVLTGTEAFF. The CDR3 nucleotides read TGTGCCAGCAGCTCCGTACTCACGGGCACTGAAGCTTTCTTT.

J is TRBJ2-3 and V is TRBV3-1 (or the pseudogene TRBV3-2); maybe TRBD2 (6 bases). This CDR3 is 17 amino acids long. Trimming removed 0 bases at V and 4 bases at J, with 17 bases between. Germline CDR1 LGHDT, CDR2 YNNKEL (reference sequence). The CDR3 reads CASSQEVSGVGADTQYF. The DNA for the CDR3 is TGTGCCAGCAGCCAAGAAGTATCGGGGGTGGGGGCAGATACGCAGTATTTT.

The rearrangement links TRBV10-3 to TRBJ1-1, with 10 bases identical to TRBD1. The CDR3 has 14 residues. V was pared by 6 bases and J by 4 bases, with 5 bases of the junction left unmatched. CDR1 and CDR2 from the germline V gene are ENHRY and SYGVKD. CDR3 in amino acids: CAIRTDRGGTEAFF. In DNA, the CDR3 is TGTGCCATCAGAACGGACAGGGGGGGCACTGAAGCTTTCTTT.

The V and J genes are TRBV28 and TRBJ2-3; a weak D match, TRBD2 (5 bases). The CDR3 runs 13 residues. Germline CDR1 MDHEN, CDR2 SYDVKM. Trimming removed 6 bases at V and 6 bases at J, with 13 bases between. This CDR3 reads CASSLSGFDTQYF. The CDR3 nucleotides read TGTGCCAGCAGCCTATCGGGGTTTGATACGCAGTATTTT.

The chain couples TRBV24-1 to TRBJ2-7, with TRBD1 as a possible D gene (5 bases). The CDR3 loop spans 14 amino acids. CDR1 is KGHDR and CDR2 is SFDVKD in the germline V gene. Between the trimmed V and J ends, which lost 2 bases and 8 bases, there was a span of 15 bases. CDR3 nucleotides: TGTGCCACCAGTGATTCCCTGGACACGTCCAAGCAGTACTTC. It specifies CATSDSLDTSKQYF.

J is TRBJ1-1 and V is TRBV7-9; D perhaps matches TRBD1 (6 bases). CDR3 length equals 15 residues. Trimming took off 2 bases at V and 7 bases at J, with 17 bases between the two ends. The germline CDR1 and CDR2 sequences are SEHNR and FQNEAQ (reference sequence). In DNA form, the CDR3 reads TGTGCCAGCAGCTTACGGATCTCAGGGGATAGTGAAGCTTTCTTT. Residues: CASSLRISGDSEAFF. The full variable domain, rest sourced from reference TRBV7-9 and TRBJ1-1, is DTGVSQNPRHKITKRGQNVTFRCDPISEHNRLYWYRQTLGQGPEFLTYFQNEAQLEKSRLLSDRFSAERPKGSFSTLEIQRTEQGDSAMYLCASSLRISGDSEAFFGQGTRLTVV.

V gene TRBV9 combines with J gene TRBJ2-2, with unresolved D. V was clipped by 0 bases and J by 6 bases, with 6 bases between them. This CDR3 region has 13 residues. Germline-derived CDR1 and CDR2 are SGDLS and YYNGEE. CDR3 loop: CASSVGPAGELFF. CDR3 nucleotide sequence: TGTGCCAGCAGCGTAGGTCCGGCCGGGGAGCTGTTTTTT.

The rearrangement links TRBV15 to TRBJ2-5, with 9 bases aligning to TRBD1. CDR1 is LNHNV and CDR2 is YYDKDF in the germline V gene (reference sequence). V shed 0 bases, J shed 5 bases, and the junction held 7 bases outside the gene matches. This CDR3 has 16 residues. The CDR3: CATSRDRDRGVETQYF. The CDR3 bases are TGTGCCACCAGCAGAGATCGCGACAGGGGGGTTGAGACCCAGTACTTC.

This clone was seen more than once but under ten times. CDR3 in DNA: TGTGCCAGCAGCCTCACGTCACAGGGTAGGACTGAAGCTTTCTTT. It yields the protein CASSLTSQGRTEAFF. The chain is built from TRBV7-9 and TRBJ1-1; D perhaps matches TRBD1 (6 bases). V was clipped by 5 bases and J by 5 bases, with 18 bases between them. Germline values: CDR1 SEHNR, CDR2 FQNEAQ (reference sequence). This CDR3 has 15 amino acids.

This clone came up once. The V and J genes are TRBV20-1 and TRBJ2-7; the D gene is possibly TRBD1 (5 bases). Trimming removed 3 bases from V and 8 bases from J, with 17 bases in between. The CDR3 has 13 residues. CDR1 and CDR2 from the germline V gene are DFQATT and SNEGSKA (reference sequence). The CDR3 coding sequence is TGCAGTGCTAGTCTCACTACTTCAGGGAAGCAGTACTTC. The encoded protein is CSASLTTSGKQYF.

This clone was recorded only once. The rearrangement uses TRBV4-1 and TRBJ2-1, with 7 nucleotides matching TRBD1. This CDR3 has 16 residues. With V trimmed by 0 bases and J by 6 bases, 8 bases remained unmatched. The germline gives CDR1 MGHRA, CDR2 YSYEKL. Here the CDR3 reads CASSQDTQGEGNEQFF. Here the CDR3 DNA reads TGCGCCAGCAGCCAAGATACCCAGGGGGAAGGCAATGAGCAGTTCTTC.

The V call is TRBV12-3 or TRBV12-4, the J call TRBJ1-1, with unresolved D. Trimming took 4 bases from V and 6 from J, leaving 9 bases between them. The CDR3 covers 12 residues. As DNA, the CDR3 is TGTGCCAGCAGTTCGGGAGGAGCTGAAGCTTTCTTT. This translates into CASSSGGAEAFF.

The rearrangement uses TRBV19 and TRBJ1-5; a possible D gene is TRBD1 (6 bases). This CDR3 contains 15 residues. CDR1 and CDR2 (germline): LNHDA, SQIVND (reference sequence). With 4 bases removed from V and 3 bases from J, the gap between germline ends came to 13 bases. Here the CDR3 reads CASSTPPGDNQPQHF. The CDR3 coding sequence is TGTGCCAGTAGTACTCCCCCAGGGGACAATCAGCCCCAGCATTTT.

The CDR3 loop reads CASSSTTTNEKLFF. The CDR3 nucleotides are TGTGCCAGCAGTTCCACAACAACTAATGAAAAACTGTTTTTT. This rearrangement joins TRBV9 to TRBJ1-4; D ambiguous. V lost 5 bases and J lost 0, with 8 bases in between. The CDR3 totals 14 residues. CDR1 is SGDLS, CDR2 YYNGEE, per germline.

In its sample, this clone was seen once. The V gene is TRBV9, the J gene TRBJ1-2; no clear D gene. The CDR3 spans 15 residues. The ends were cut back, 1 base at V and 2 bases at J, with 12 bases in the middle. Per the germline V gene, CDR1 is SGDLS and CDR2 is YYNGEE. The CDR3 loop reads CASSVWAETNYGYTF. Written as DNA, the CDR3 is TGTGCCAGCAGCGTATGGGCAGAGACCAACTATGGCTACACCTTC.

The CDR3 region has the DNA TGTGCCAGCAGCCGACAGGGCTACGAGCAGTACTTC. Protein: CASSRQGYEQYF. The V call is TRBV28, the J call TRBJ2-7, with 7 bases that match TRBD1. Germline V lookup: CDR1 MDHEN, CDR2 SYDVKM. This CDR3 is 12 amino acids long. V was pared by 6 bases and J by 3 bases, with 2 bases of the junction left unmatched.

This clone is a singleton in its sample. The CDR3 DNA follows: TGTGCCAGCAGCAGGCGGGGGATCAGCTCTGGGGCCAACGTCCTGACTTTC. Amino acids: CASSRRGISSGANVLTF. The gene calls are TRBV9 and TRBJ2-6, with 7 bases that match TRBD2. Germline V gives CDR1 SGDLS, CDR2 YYNGEE. Trimming took 4 bases from V and 0 from J; bases not matched to a gene: 7. This CDR3 is 17 amino acids long.

This chain connects TRBV6-6 to TRBJ1-3; D remains unclear. The V end lost 5 bases, the J end lost 0 bases, and 8 bases lay between the germline ends. This CDR3 is built from 14 residues. Germline V gene data show CDR1 as MNHNY and CDR2 as SVGAGI (reference sequence). CDR3 region: CASSPEYSGNTIYF. DNA for the CDR3: TGTGCCAGCAGTCCAGAATACTCTGGAAACACCATATATTTT.

This chain uses TRBV3-1 (or the pseudogene TRBV3-2) with TRBJ2-5, with 10 bases lining up with TRBD2. J was trimmed by 2 bases and V by 1 base; bases with no gene match: 7. The length of the CDR3 is 17 residues. From germline, CDR1 is LGHDT and CDR2 YNNKEL (reference sequence). The CDR3 loop reads CASSQVFGTSVQETQYF. The CDR3 DNA reads as TGTGCCAGCAGCCAAGTTTTTGGGACTAGCGTTCAAGAGACCCAGTACTTC.

This clone was counted a single time. J is TRBJ1-2 and V is TRBV28; 10 bases fit TRBD1. The trim removed 3 bases at V and 5 bases at J, leaving 3 bases unmatched. Per germline, CDR1 MDHEN and CDR2 SYDVKM. The CDR3 consists of 14 residues. For the CDR3, the DNA is TGTGCCAGCAGTTTCCGGGACAGGGGATATGGCTACACCTTC. Translated, it gives CASSFRDRGYGYTF.

The CDR3 DNA reads as TGTGCCAGCAGCTCGCGCCCTTACAATGAGCAGTTCTTC. This encodes CASSSRPYNEQFF. The chain couples TRBV5-8 to TRBJ2-1; no firm D call. The germline V gene has CDR1 SGHTS and CDR2 YDEGEE. The CDR3 covers 13 residues. V lost 3 bases to trimming and J lost 4 bases, with 8 bases between them. The variable domain in full, with the rest retrieved from reference TRBV5-8 and TRBJ2-1, is EAGVTQSPTHLIKTRGQQATLRCSPISGHTSVYWYQQALGLGLQFLLWYDEGEERNRGNFPPRFSGRQFPNYSSELNVNALELEDSALYLCASSSRPYNEQFFGPGTRLTVL.

In this sample, this clone turned up once. The chain links TRBV19 to TRBJ2-7; a possible D gene is TRBD1 (5 bases). V shed 3 bases and J shed 3 bases, with 12 bases lying between them. Germline V lookup: CDR1 LNHDA, CDR2 SQIVND (reference sequence). CDR3 size: 14 residues. CDR3 DNA: TGTGCCAGTAGTATGCGGATAGGGGTCTACGAGCAGTACTTC. Translation gives CASSMRIGVYEQYF.

V gene TRBV9 combines with J gene TRBJ2-3; weak D call: TRBD2 (6 bases). Germline loops: CDR1 SGDLS, CDR2 YYNGEE. V gave up 3 bases and J gave up 5 bases, with 19 bases separating them. There are 16 residues in the CDR3. The DNA of the CDR3 is TGTGCCAGCAGCGCTTCGACTGGGGACTCGCGAGATACGCAGTATTTT. Amino acids: CASSASTGDSRDTQYF.

The rearrangement uses TRBV11-2 and TRBJ2-5, with 9 bases lining up with TRBD1. The trim removed 5 bases at V and 7 bases at J, leaving 8 bases unmatched. Germline lookup yields CDR1 SGHAT and CDR2 FQNNGV. The CDR3 is made up of 14 amino acids. The CDR3 here is CASSITGGAVTQYF. CDR3 bases: TGTGCCAGCAGCATCACAGGGGGCGCGGTGACCCAGTACTTC.

CDR3 DNA: TGTGCCAGCAGTTACTCGAGGTTATCTAACTATGGCTACACCTTC. Its protein is CASSYSRLSNYGYTF. The chain links TRBV6-5 to TRBJ1-2; D not resolved. The V end was cut by 0 bases, the J end by 0 bases, with 8 bases between. The CDR3 spans 15 residues. Germline V gives CDR1 MNHEY, CDR2 SVGAGI.

The chain links TRBV6-5 to TRBJ2-7; 8 positions agree with TRBD1. The J segment lost 4 bases and the V segment lost 2 bases, leaving 4 bases of the junction unmatched. The CDR3 has 14 amino acids. Looked up from germline, CDR1 is MNHEY and CDR2 is SVGAGI. The CDR3, as DNA: TGTGCCAGCAGTTACGCAGGGGGCTCTTACGAGCAGTACTTC. Translating gives CASSYAGGSYEQYF.

About this clone itself: Additional DNA sequences in this sample encode the identical CDR3. This chain links TRBV18 with TRBJ2-2; tentative D call: TRBD2 (5 bases). V was shortened by 5 bases and J by 5 bases, with 6 bases between the two germline ends. The germline gives CDR1 KGHSH, CDR2 LQKENI. CDR3 length: 12 amino acids. DNA of the CDR3: TGTGCCAGCTCAAGGGAGACCGGGGAGCTGTTTTTT. Protein product: CASSRETGELFF.

The genes are TRBV3-1 (or the pseudogene TRBV3-2) and TRBJ2-7; a weak D match, TRBD1 (5 bases). Germline V CDR1 and CDR2: LGHDT, YNNKEL (reference sequence). Trimming took off 3 bases at V and 6 bases at J, with 15 bases between the two ends. The CDR3 extends over 14 amino acids. The CDR3 coding sequence is TGTGCCAGCAGCCATCGGCAGGGCCTGGGCGAGCAGTACTTC. Translation: CASSHRQGLGEQYF.

The J gene is TRBJ1-5, the V gene TRBV12-3 or TRBV12-4; no definite D call. V lost 7 bases and J lost 6, with 13 bases in between. This CDR3 region has 13 residues. CDR3 coding DNA: TGTGCCAGCAACTTCCAGGCGGGTCAGCCCCAGCATTTT. Amino acids: CASNFQAGQPQHF.

The J gene is TRBJ2-3, the V gene TRBV4-1; perhaps TRBD2 as D (6 bases). V was cut by 1 base and J by 5 bases, with 7 bases left in between. This CDR3 has 13 amino acids. Looked up from germline, CDR1 is MGHRA and CDR2 is YSYEKL. CDR3 nucleotide sequence: TGCGCCAGCAGCCAAGCGGGAGTAGATACGCAGTATTTT. Translating it yields CASSQAGVDTQYF.